The 17 T cell receptor beta chains reported below all come from one sample, sequenced in a study of cytomegalovirus exposure and HLA in healthy donors. A multiplex PCR was run with 60 Vbeta primers and 13 Jbeta primers. Measured with immunoSEQ multiplex PCR; TCRdb has only the in-frame clones, and not every one. The data show tens of thousands of clones, with approximately 64% seen just once and 20% to 25% held by the top ten. The sequenced sample consisted of PBMCs. The receptor set was obtained from a woman aged 50 to 60 in good health and CMV-seropositive.

This clone has only one observation. The chain is built from TRBV5-6 and TRBJ1-2, with D possibly matching TRBD1 (6 bases). The CDR3 totals 14 residues. Trimming cost V 3 bases and J 4 bases, with 13 bases left between them. Germline CDR1 and CDR2: SGHDT and YYEEEE. Here the CDR3 reads CASSYRTARYGYTF. The CDR3 DNA reads as TGTGCCAGCAGCTACAGGACAGCGCGCTATGGCTACACCTTC.

This clone occurred a few times. The gene calls are TRBV5-6 and TRBJ1-1, with D unclear. Germline CDR1 reads SGHDT; CDR2 reads YYEEEE. V gave up 3 bases and J gave up 10 bases, with 13 bases separating them. The CDR3 contains 12 residues. The CDR3: CASSSNWQRAFF. CDR3 sequence (DNA): TGTGCCAGCAGCTCGAATTGGCAAAGAGCTTTCTTT.

This chain uses TRBV4-1 with TRBJ2-7; possible D gene TRBD2, 5 bases. Trimming stripped 0 bases from V and 1 base from J, with 7 bases between. The length of the CDR3 is 14 residues. CDR1 is MGHRA and CDR2 is YSYEKL in the germline V gene. CDR3: CASSQEDSSYEQYF. In DNA form, the CDR3 reads TGCGCCAGCAGCCAAGAGGACTCATCCTACGAGCAGTACTTC.

This clone showed up just a few times. The chain links TRBV7-2 to TRBJ1-2, with 8 bases lining up with TRBD1. The germline gives CDR1 SGHTA, CDR2 FQGNSA. The CDR3 covers 16 residues. V was clipped by 0 bases and J by 1 base; unmatched bases: 4. CDR3 sequence reads: CASSLARDRNNYGYTF. The CDR3 nucleotides are TGTGCCAGCAGCTTAGCCCGGGACAGGAATAACTATGGCTACACCTTC.

The gene calls are TRBV30 and TRBJ1-1; D may be TRBD1 (6 bases). V was trimmed by 4 bases and J by 1 base, leaving 16 bases between them. There are 15 residues in the CDR3. Germline lookup yields CDR1 GTSNPN and CDR2 SVGIG (reference sequence). CDR3: CAWMGHIISNTEAFF. The CDR3 DNA is TGTGCCTGGATGGGACACATCATCTCGAACACTGAAGCTTTCTTT.

The CDR3 sequence is CSVWQTINTEAFF. The CDR3 nucleotides are TGCAGCGTTTGGCAGACAATTAACACTGAAGCTTTCTTT. The chain is built from TRBV29-1 and TRBJ1-1; D uncertain. CDR1 and CDR2 from the germline V gene are SQVTM and ANQGSEA. Trimming left V 5 bases short and J 2 bases short, with 12 bases between. CDR3 length: 13 residues.

This clone occurred a few times. The chain links TRBV29-1 to TRBJ1-5, with a tentative D call TRBD1 (6 bases). The CDR3 runs 13 residues. The germline V and J ends were trimmed by 5 bases and 7 bases, with 15 bases remaining between them. Germline V CDR1 and CDR2: SQVTM, ANQGSEA. The DNA for the CDR3 is TGCAGCGTTATTGTACAGGGCGGCCAGCCCCAGCATTTT. Its protein product is CSVIVQGGQPQHF.

The rearrangement joins TRBV5-6 to TRBJ1-1, with a tentative D call TRBD1 (5 bases). Trimming left V 0 bases short and J 5 bases short, with 11 bases between. Germline lookup yields CDR1 SGHDT and CDR2 YYEEEE. The CDR3 covers 14 residues. The CDR3 reads CASSLEAGRTEAFF. CDR3 bases: TGTGCCAGCAGCTTGGAGGCAGGGCGAACTGAAGCTTTCTTT.

The V call is TRBV5-5, the J call TRBJ1-1; D remains ambiguous. CDR1 and CDR2 (germline): SGHKS, YYEKEE (reference sequence). The CDR3 is 15 residues long. V lost 4 bases to trimming and J lost 2 bases, with 15 bases between them. In DNA, the CDR3 is TGTGCCAGCAGCCCATTGGGTGGAGGTAACACTGAAGCTTTCTTT. Translation: CASSPLGGGNTEAFF. The full variable domain, its missing parts supplied by reference TRBV5-5 and TRBJ1-1, is DAGVTQSPTHLIKTRGQQVTLRCSPISGHKSVSWYQQVLGQGPQFIFQYYEKEERGRGNFPDRFSARQFPNYSSELNVNALLLGDSALYLCASSPLGGGNTEAFFGQGTRLTVV.

This chain links TRBV6-6 with TRBJ2-3, with TRBD1 matching 10 bases. The CDR3 covers 13 residues. After removal of 6 bases from V and 6 bases from J, the junction contained 3 bases not matched to a gene. Per germline, CDR1 MNHNY and CDR2 SVGAGI (reference sequence). The CDR3 loop is CASRGTGDDTQYF. The CDR3, as DNA: TGTGCCAGCAGAGGGACAGGGGACGATACGCAGTATTTT.

This chain joins TRBV7-2 and TRBJ2-3, with 16 bases aligning to TRBD2. Germline CDR1 and CDR2: SGHTA and FQGNSA. Unmatched junction bases numbered 9, after V lost 5 bases and J lost 4 bases. This CDR3 has 18 amino acids. In nucleotides, the CDR3 is TGTGCCAGCAGCATTCATTCCGGGACTAGCGGGGGGGCAGATACGCAGTATTTT. Amino acid sequence: CASSIHSGTSGGADTQYF.

This clone was counted between two and nine times. The chain joins TRBV9 to TRBJ1-1; the match to TRBD1 covers 12 bases. The CDR3 extends over 14 amino acids. The germline V gene has CDR1 SGDLS and CDR2 YYNGEE. V was pared by 2 bases and J by 10 bases, with 6 bases of the junction left unmatched. In DNA form, the CDR3 reads TGTGCCAGCAGCGTCCAGGGACAGGGGGCCCGAGCTTTCTTT. Translation: CASSVQGQGARAFF.

V usage is TRBV19 and J usage is TRBJ1-2; 7 bases line up with TRBD1. Looked up from germline, CDR1 is LNHDA and CDR2 is SQIVND (reference sequence). This CDR3 contains 14 residues. The V gene end was trimmed by 7 bases and the J gene end by 5 bases; junction bases not matched to a gene: 10. This CDR3 reads CASKTIGQVYGYTF. The DNA of the CDR3 is TGTGCCAGTAAGACTATCGGACAGGTGTATGGCTACACCTTC.

The rearrangement links TRBV2 to TRBJ1-5, with D possibly TRBD1 on 5 matching bases. Germline CDR1 is SNHLY and CDR2 is FYNNEI. The CDR3 has 13 residues. Trimming cost V 9 bases and J 5 bases, with 14 bases left between them. The CDR3 sequence is CARGPGGDQPQHF. CDR3 DNA: TGTGCCAGGGGGCCTGGGGGGGATCAGCCCCAGCATTTT.

This chain uses TRBV2 with TRBJ2-5, with 8 positions matching TRBD1. The germline gives CDR1 SNHLY, CDR2 FYNNEI. J gave up 5 bases and V 1 base, and 12 bases lay outside the gene matches. The CDR3 sequence is 17 residues long. The CDR3 DNA is TGTGCCAGCAGTGAAGGATGGTCCCAGGGGGCTGGGGAGACCCAGTACTTC. The encoded protein is CASSEGWSQGAGETQYF.

The chain employs TRBV19 and TRBJ1-5; 8 nucleotides align to TRBD1. Germline lookup yields CDR1 LNHDA and CDR2 SQIVND (reference sequence). CDR3 length: 14 amino acids. V trimming: 5 bases; J trimming: 6 bases; junction bases outside the gene matches: 6. The CDR3 is CASSYETGVQPQHF. CDR3 sequence (DNA): TGTGCCAGTAGTTACGAGACAGGGGTTCAGCCCCAGCATTTT. The full variable domain, rest sourced from reference TRBV19 and TRBJ1-5, is DGGITQSPKYLFRKEGQNVTLSCEQNLNHDAMYWYRQDPGQGLRLIYYSQIVNDFQKGDIAEGYSVSREKKESFPLTVTSAQKNPTAFYLCASSYETGVQPQHFGDGTRLSIL.

This clone has only a few counts. The gene calls are TRBV28 and TRBJ1-5; D gene ambiguous. The V gene lost 1 base and the J gene lost 6 bases, with 4 bases spanning the gap. There are 12 residues in the CDR3. Germline V gene sequence: CDR1 MDHEN, CDR2 SYDVKM. The CDR3 reads CASSLYGQPQHF. The CDR3 DNA reads TGTGCCAGCAGTTTATACGGTCAGCCCCAGCATTTT.